This T cell receptor (beta chain) was recovered during a study of CD8 T cells in Susac syndrome. Study conclusions and caveats: The study acknowledged a relatively small number of individuals in its TCR sequencing and HLA analysis.

Comment on this clonotype: What it binds is not known.

RNA, at roughly 0.5 to 1 ug, was reverse transcribed with random hexamers. TCRdb re-analysed the immunoSEQ multiplex PCR reads in MiXCR, keeping a single row per CDR3 protein. The table lists approximately 170,000 distinct CDR3 sequences, 93% of them singletons. The authors carried out high-throughput sequencing of TCR beta. They applied it to CD8+ and CD4+ T cells obtained from blood. Purification of the CD8+ and CD4+ T cells relied on negative isolation, and TEMRA cells underwent FACS enrichment. Material: CD4+ T cells from PBMCs. The origin of this receptor is a human donor in good health.

The DNA for the CDR3 is TGCAGCGTTGAAGAACTAGCGGGGGCGTACAATGAGCAGTTCTTC. The encoded protein is CSVEELAGAYNEQFF. V gene TRBV29-1 combines with J gene TRBJ2-1, with 11 bases that match TRBD2. Trimming took 0 bases from V and 4 from J; bases not matched to a gene: 2. CDR3 length equals 15 residues. Per germline, CDR1 SQVTM and CDR2 ANQGSEA.